Described below is a single T cell receptor beta chain sequence and its context. Per the study methods: Reference gene primer amplification yielded estimated nucleated cell counts. Sequencing used immunoSEQ multiplex PCR; TCRdb keeps in-frame clones, though not all of them. That table is the source of V, J and clone size, and D and trimming were worked out from the DNA. The sample records about 170,000 clones, 86% being singletons. These data come from a study of blood T cell repertoires in COVID-19. This CDR3 comprises 11 residues. Germline values: CDR1 SNHLY, CDR2 FYNNEI. With 8 bases removed from V and 6 bases from J, the gap between germline ends came to 10 bases.

The origin of this receptor is a woman aged 60-75 years with COVID-19, enrolled during active disease. Sequencing was carried out using peripheral blood. The V call is TRBV2, the J call TRBJ1-2; no clear D gene. CDR3 DNA: TGTGCCAGCGACAATTTACATGGCTACACCTTC. Translation: CASDNLHGYTF.